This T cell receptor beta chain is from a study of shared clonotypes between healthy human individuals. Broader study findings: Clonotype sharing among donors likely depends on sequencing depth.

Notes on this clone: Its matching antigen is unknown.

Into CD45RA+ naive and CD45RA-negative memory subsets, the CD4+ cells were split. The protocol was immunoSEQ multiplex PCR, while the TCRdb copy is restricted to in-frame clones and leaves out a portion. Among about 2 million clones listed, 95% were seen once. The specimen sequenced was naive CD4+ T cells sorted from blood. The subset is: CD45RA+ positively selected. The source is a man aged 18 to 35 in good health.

CDR3 loop: CASRGRGAGKNIQYF. The CDR3 DNA is TGTGCCAGCAGAGGACGGGGCGCCGGCAAAAACATTCAGTACTTC. The rearrangement links TRBV2 to TRBJ2-4, with D possibly being TRBD1 or TRBD2 (5 bases each). The germline V gene has CDR1 SNHLY and CDR2 FYNNEI. V lost 6 bases and J 3 bases, leaving 15 bases between the germline ends. This CDR3 is built from 15 residues.